This T cell receptor (beta chain) was captured by sequencing in a study of cytomegalovirus exposure and HLA in healthy donors. On the study more broadly: The study's early data release held 75 million to 95 million unique TCRs from HLA-typed donors.

Broader study findings: Immune exposure was documented only through CMV serostatus. Researchers catalogued approximately 170 TCR beta chains as cytomegalovirus-associated.

The PCR used 60 Vbeta and 13 Jbeta primers. TCRdb's copy holds only in-frame clones and misses some; the assay was immunoSEQ multiplex PCR. Of 150,000 to 200,000 clones listed, 77% were seen once; the top ten hold 1.4%. Comments on this clone: The antigen is not known.

The receptor comes from a woman between 25 and 40 years old in good health and CMV-seropositive. The sample was PBMCs.

The CDR3 loop is CASSLVASGSAAGELFF. DNA of the CDR3: TGTGCCAGCAGCTTGGTTGCTAGCGGGAGTGCGGCCGGGGAGCTGTTTTTT. The gene calls are TRBV5-8 and TRBJ2-2; 10 bases match TRBD2. Germline V CDR1 and CDR2: SGHTS, YDEGEE. Trimming at V came to 0 bases and at J to 6 bases, leaving 8 bases not matched to a gene. This CDR3 region has 17 residues.